Presented here are 6 T cell receptor beta chains from one specimen sequenced in a study of beta chain features in type 1 diabetes. Reverse transcribing all isolated RNA meant expressed TCRB transcripts were sequenced. The method was immunoSEQ multiplex PCR; TCRdb's version includes in-frame clones alone and lacks a portion of them. The sample lists about 300,000 clones; roughly 8% were seen once. Material for sequencing was central memory CD4+ T cells from blood. The receptors shown here come from a woman aged 18-29 years in good health.

This clone was counted only a few times. The gene calls are TRBV6-5 and TRBJ2-1; D not certain. This CDR3 comprises 15 residues. Looked up from germline, CDR1 is MNHEY and CDR2 is SVGAGI. V lost 2 bases and J lost 6, with 14 bases in between. CDR3 amino acids: CASSYEGIGSNEQFF. For the CDR3, the DNA is TGTGCCAGCAGTTACGAAGGGATTGGGTCCAATGAGCAGTTCTTC.

The rearrangement uses TRBV4-2 and TRBJ2-1; D gene unclear. CDR3 length equals 15 residues. Between the trimmed V and J ends, which lost 6 bases and 3 bases, there was a span of 15 bases. The germline V gene has CDR1 LGHNA and CDR2 YNFKEQ. The CDR3 is CASSQPRRDYNEQFF. CDR3 in DNA: TGTGCCAGCAGTCAACCCAGGCGTGACTACAATGAGCAGTTCTTC.

This clone was detected many times. The chain is built from TRBV6-5 and TRBJ2-4, with 8 nucleotides matching TRBD1. Trimming at V came to 0 bases and at J to 9 bases, leaving 4 bases not matched to a gene. CDR1 is MNHEY, CDR2 SVGAGI, per germline. The length of the CDR3 is 14 residues. This CDR3 reads CASSYSRQGSIQYF. CDR3 sequence (DNA): TGTGCCAGCAGTTACTCGAGACAGGGGTCCATTCAGTACTTC.

This chain links TRBV4-3 with TRBJ2-2, with TRBD1 matching over 8 bases. CDR3 length equals 14 residues. V was clipped by 4 bases and J by 5 bases; unmatched bases: 3. Germline loops: CDR1 LGHNA, CDR2 YSLEER. The CDR3: CASSLRTGTGELFF. In nucleotides, the CDR3 is TGCGCCAGCAGCCTTCGGACAGGGACCGGGGAGCTGTTTTTT.

The gene calls are TRBV18 and TRBJ1-1; possible D gene TRBD1, 6 bases. With 4 bases removed from V and 8 bases from J, the gap between germline ends came to 17 bases. The CDR3 extends over 14 amino acids. Germline V gives CDR1 KGHSH, CDR2 LQKENI. The CDR3 DNA reads TGTGCCAGCTCACTGGGGGAAGCAGACAGGGAAGCTTTCTTT. Translation: CASSLGEADREAFF.

The chain uses TRBV2 and TRBJ2-2, with 7 bases fitting TRBD1. Trimming at V came to 4 bases and at J to 5 bases, leaving 4 bases not matched to a gene. The CDR3 sequence is 14 residues long. Germline lookup yields CDR1 SNHLY and CDR2 FYNNEI. DNA of the CDR3: TGTGCCAGCAGTGGACAGGGTTGGACCGGGGAGCTGTTTTTT. Amino acids: CASSGQGWTGELFF.